The T cell receptor (beta chain) described here comes from a study of T cell responses to AZD1222 COVID-19 vaccine. Study findings and constraints: No repertoire was sampled before or during the peak T cell response, only after it. At study baseline, merely more than 5 AZD1222 recipients were seropositive. Nearly half of unique spike-specific TCRs reportedly avoided B.1.351 and B.1.1.7 mutated regions.

The data were produced by immunoSEQ multiplex PCR, yet TCRdb's version contains in-frame clones alone and is incomplete. The sample carries about 150,000 clones, roughly nine tenths recorded once. Of note for this clone: Its antigen is unknown.

Trimming cost V 3 bases and J 2 bases, with 7 bases left between them. The CDR3 consists of 13 residues. This specimen consisted of peripheral blood, obtained 28 days after the second AZD1222 dose. The clonotype comes from an adult who received the AZD1222 COVID-19 vaccine. The J gene is TRBJ1-2, the V gene TRBV12-3 or TRBV12-4, with D possibly matching TRBD1 (6 bases). In nucleotides, the CDR3 is TGTGCCAGCAGTTTCAGGGGCAACTATGGCTACACCTTC. Encoded protein: CASSFRGNYGYTF.